This T cell receptor (beta chain) was captured by sequencing in a study of cytomegalovirus exposure and HLA in healthy donors. Overall study context: An early data release held some 89 million unique TCRs from HLA-typed donors.

This CDR3 is 11 amino acids long. Germline V gene data show CDR1 as LNHDA and CDR2 as SQIVND (reference sequence). After removal of 9 bases from V and 6 bases from J, the junction contained 4 bases not matched to a gene. A remark on this clone: Antigen specificity is unknown.

This PCR relied on a set of 60 Vbeta primers and 13 Jbeta primers. Using immunoSEQ multiplex PCR, the repertoire was profiled, and TCRdb retains in-frame clones only, with some absent. Of fewer than 250,000 clones in the sample, around 80% were seen once. Study results and caveats: Accurate predictions that matched the HLA-A and HLA-B alleles of most subjects were reportedly made from TCR beta sequences. Association of a missense DCLRE1C variant with TCR beta V- and J-gene trimming was reported in a later analysis. Within an earlier analysis, most TCR beta V segments proved productive either about 90% or about 30% of the time.

This sequence joins TRBV19 and TRBJ1-1, with 7 bases fitting TRBD1. Sequencing was carried out using PBMCs. The receptor was derived from a man aged 25-40 years in good health and CMV-seronegative. In DNA form, the CDR3 reads TGTGCCAGCCACAGGGGTTCTGAAGCTTTCTTT. Its translation: CASHRGSEAFF.